This entry features one TCR beta chain sequence. Enrollment of patients from Seattle took place during active infection, with longitudinal follow-up. Clones were sequenced by immunoSEQ multiplex PCR, and TCRdb holds only the in-frame ones, with some missing. Here the sample spans 260,000 or so clones, roughly four fifths being singletons. Germline V gene sequence: CDR1 LGHNT, CDR2 FRNRAP. This CDR3 is built from 13 residues. V lost 6 bases to trimming and J lost 5 bases, with 13 bases between them. This record comes from a study of blood T cell repertoires in COVID-19. Sequenced input: peripheral blood. The TCR comes from a woman aged 80 or older with COVID-19, enrolled during active disease. The V gene is TRBV12-5, the J gene TRBJ1-1; D is undetermined. CDR3 sequence: CASGPTGRTEAFF. DNA of the CDR3: TGTGCTAGTGGCCCGACCGGGAGGACTGAAGCTTTCTTT.